This T cell receptor (beta chain) stems from a study of T cells after yellow fever vaccination. Study overall: When fractions had low cell numbers, they were prepared with SMART-Seq v4 Ultra Low Input.

This clonotype occurred many times. The CDR3 is made up of 13 amino acids. In germline, CDR1 is SQVTM, CDR2 ANQGSEA. V was shortened by 7 bases and J by 3 bases, with 16 bases between the two germline ends. Template-switching 5'RACE yielded the TCR cDNA; a universal primer site and UMIs were added in the process. TCRdb used MiXCR to reprocess the 5' RACE reads, holding one entry per CDR3 protein. Of some 220,000 distinct CDR3 sequences listed, more than 3% are singletons. This sequence was found in a man between 18 and 35 years old who received the YFV17D yellow fever vaccine. The sample was CD4+ T cells sorted from PBMCs, taken 10 days after the yellow fever booster vaccination. The V and J genes are TRBV29-1 and TRBJ2-7; D not certain. The CDR3 DNA sequence: TGCAGCGCCACCGATGGAACTGTCTACGAGCAGTACTTC. Translating gives CSATDGTVYEQYF.